A selection of T cell receptor beta chains follows, all from one sample in a study of tumor and adjacent non-tumor tissue in lung cancer. TCRdb called the multiplex PCR reads again in MiXCR, with one record for every CDR3 protein. The profile covers under 250,000 distinct CDR3 sequences, with 60% to 85% appearing a single time and under 30% taken by the ten largest. Sequenced sample: lung tumor tissue. Receptors were obtained from a man aged 55 to 70 with non-small cell lung cancer. The CDR3 runs from the conserved cysteine through the conserved F or W. A D gene is named only where the DNA matches it firmly. The listing skips clone size in some rows; elsewhere it reads once, few, many or a size class.

>TRBJ2-5|TRBV11-3|.|.
TGTACAGGCAGCTTAGGCCAGAAAGAGACCCAGTACTTC
CTGSLGQKETQYF
>TRBJ2-2|TRBV4-2|once|TRBD2
TGTGCCAGCAGCCCCAGGACTAGCGGGACAACCACCAGGGAGCTGTTTTTT
CASSPRTSGTTTRELFF
>TRBJ1-2|TRBV11-2|.|TRBD1
TGTGCCATTAGCTTGGACAGGGGAAGTGGCTACACCTTC
CAISLDRGSGYTF
>TRBJ2-2|TRBV10-1|few|.
TGCGCCAGCGCCCGGACAAGAAACACCGGGGAGCTGTTTTTT
CASARTRNTGELFF
>TRBJ1-1|TRBV12-3/TRBV12-4|.|.
TGTGCCAGCAGTGCCCAGGGGAACACTGAGGCTTCCTTT
CASSAQGNTEASF
>TRBJ2-7|TRBV12-5|.|TRBD1
TGTGCTAGTGCAACCTCCCCGGACAGGCCCCCTGGGCAGTACTTC
CASATSPDRPPGQYF
>TRBJ2-7|TRBV6-2/TRBV6-3|many|.
TGTGCCAGCGGAGCGCGGTACGAGCAGTACTTC
CASGARYEQYF
>TRBJ1-5|TRBV20-1|.|TRBD1
TGCAGTGGTAGAGATGACAGGGCGGGACAGCCCCAGCATTTT
CSGRDDRAGQPQHF
>TRBJ1-2|TRBV20-1|.|.
TGCAGTGCTCACAGCCCCCGCGACTCGGGCTACATCTTC
CSAHSPRDSGYIF
>TRBJ2-1|TRBV11-2|.|.
TGTGGCAGCAGCTTAGAACCCGGGGGCCATGGGCAGTTCTTC
CGSSLEPGGHGQFF
>TRBJ1-2|TRBV12-3/TRBV12-4|.|.
TGTGCCAGCACCTTAAGGGGGGCGCGTGGTTACACTTTC
CASTLRGARGYTF
>TRBJ2-5|TRBV28|.|.
TGTGCCTGCATCCGGTCCCAAGAGACCCAGTACTTC
CACIRSQETQYF
>TRBJ1-3|TRBV4-1|.|.
TGCGCCAGCAGCCAAGGTGGAAATGTGGAAAACACTATATATTTT
CASSQGGNVENTIYF
>TRBJ2-1|TRBV5-1|.|TRBD1
TGCGCCAGTAGACCGGGACAGGCTTACAATGAGCAGTTCTTC
CASRPGQAYNEQFF
>TRBJ1-6|TRBV11-2|.|.
TGTGCCAGCAGAGAGATAACTAAATATAATTCACCCCTCCACTTT
CASREITKYNSPLHF
>TRBJ1-2|TRBV11-2|.|.
TGTGTCAGCAGCTTAATGATGTGGAATTATTATGGCTACACCTTC
CVSSLMMWNYYGYTF
>TRBJ1-1|TRBV12-3/TRBV12-4|.|.
TGTGCCAGCAATAAGGTGAGTAACACTGAAGCTTTCTTT
CASNKVSNTEAFF
>TRBJ2-3|TRBV7-3|few|.
TGTGCCAGCAGCCCTTTTGGCTTTAGAGATACGCAGTATTTT
CASSPFGFRDTQYF
>TRBJ2-7|TRBV12-3/TRBV12-4|few|.
TGTGCCAACAGTTTGGGCAGAGGGGCCACTTACGAACAGTACTTC
CANSLGRGATYEQYF